These 8 T cell receptor beta chains were sequenced from one sample in a study of blood T cells in healthy people across ages. A J-beta primer mix and a sample-barcoded 5' primer were used in a second PCR of roughly 6 to 12 cycles. TCRdb re-derived calls from the 5' RACE reads in MiXCR, one entry per CDR3 protein. Of around 1.1 million distinct CDR3 sequences in the sample, around two fifths are singletons; the top ten hold under 15%. Sequencing input: blood. These receptors were obtained from a man in his late teens or twenties in good health.

The chain couples TRBV7-2 to TRBJ1-2; no clear D. Germline V gives CDR1 SGHTA, CDR2 FQGNSA. The V end was cut by 0 bases, the J end by 2 bases, with 7 bases between. The CDR3 has 14 amino acids. DNA of the CDR3: TGTGCCAGCAGCTTAGCATACGGGAACTATGGCTACACCTTC. Its protein product is CASSLAYGNYGYTF.

In the case of this clonotype: Since no conserved phenylalanine or tryptophan closes the CDR3, a read error is the likely cause. V and J are TRBV4-1 and TRBJ1-4; D unresolved. The V and J ends lost 1 base and 7 bases respectively, with 16 bases between them. There are 16 residues in the CDR3. Germline CDR1 reads MGHRA; CDR2 reads YSYEKL. The CDR3 is CASSQVQHSRGEKLFL. The CDR3 nucleotides are TGCGCCAGCAGCCAAGTTCAACACTCTCGCGGTGAAAAACTGTTTCTT.

Only a few counts were recorded for this clonotype. V gene TRBV5-1 combines with J gene TRBJ1-2; D is ambiguous. CDR3 length: 14 amino acids. The V gene lost 0 bases and the J gene lost 3 bases, with 9 bases spanning the gap. Per germline, CDR1 SGHRS and CDR2 YFSETQ. CDR3 DNA sequence: TGCGCCAGCAGCTTGGGTAGTGCGGACTATGGCTACACCTTC. It is translated as CASSLGSADYGYTF.

The CDR3 nucleotides are TGTGCCATCAGGTCGACAGCACCAGACACTGAAGCTTTCTTT. Protein product: CAIRSTAPDTEAFF. The rearrangement uses TRBV10-3 and TRBJ1-1, with D possibly being TRBD1 (5 bases). The CDR3 is 14 amino acids. V lost 6 bases and J 3 bases, leaving 14 bases between the germline ends. CDR1 ENHRY and CDR2 SYGVKD come from the germline V gene.

V gene TRBV12-3 or TRBV12-4 combines with J gene TRBJ2-1; TRBD2 agrees at 13 bases. This CDR3 is 17 amino acids long. Trimming removed 6 bases from V and 9 bases from J; junction bases left unmatched: 14. The CDR3 spells CASSRRTSGGNAIEQFF. The CDR3, as DNA: TGTGCCAGCAGCCGAAGGACTAGCGGGGGTAACGCTATTGAGCAGTTCTTC.

This clonotype has more than one count but fewer than ten. This chain connects TRBV25-1 to TRBJ2-7; D might be TRBD1 or TRBD2, each matching 6 bases. The germline V gene has CDR1 MGHDK and CDR2 SYGVNS. The CDR3 is made up of 14 amino acids. CDR3 DNA: TGTGCTTCGGGACGGGGGCAAAACTCCTACGAGCAGTACTTC. Translated: CASGRGQNSYEQYF.

The chain recombines TRBV12-1 with TRBJ2-3; no check of the table's D call, TRBD1, against the DNA was made. TRBV12-1 is a known pseudogene. The CDR3 length is 15 residues. CDR3 nucleotides: TGTGCCAGCAGCTTTATGGGACAGGGAGCAGATACGCAGTATTTT. It is translated as CASSFMGQGADTQYF.

The rearrangement joins TRBV10-3 to TRBJ1-1; D remains ambiguous. Trimming pared 0 bases from V and 3 bases from J, leaving 11 bases between. The CDR3 spans 15 residues. CDR1 and CDR2 (germline): ENHRY, SYGVKD. CDR3 amino acids: CAISESRTRDTEAFF. The CDR3 nucleotides are TGTGCCATCAGTGAGTCTAGGACTCGGGACACTGAAGCTTTCTTT.